This T cell receptor beta chain is drawn from a study of blood T cell repertoires in COVID-19. As for the study in general: Spain, Italy and the United States supplied samples that represented acute and convalescent COVID-19. PBMCs, B-cell-depleted T cells, or T cells were the source of the cDNA or gDNA that made up the material.

Study processing details: Scientists estimated how many nucleated cells there were by amplifying reference gene primers. Clones were sequenced by immunoSEQ multiplex PCR, and TCRdb holds only the in-frame ones, with some missing. Clone size and the V and J calls come from that table; the DNA yielded D and trimming. The sample lists 150,000 or so clones; 82% were seen once. This CDR3 region has 18 residues. The germline V gene has CDR1 SGHTA and CDR2 FQGNSA. J was trimmed by 1 base and V by 1 base; bases with no gene match: 8. This receptor was identified in a human donor with acute or convalescent COVID-19. The donor label of this sample is uncertain. The chain has TRBV7-2 and TRBJ2-1, with 9 nucleotides matching TRBD1. Sequencing used peripheral blood. CDR3 sequence (DNA): TGTGCCAGCAGCTTAGGTCCGGGACAGGGTCCTTCCTACAATGAGCAGTTCTTC. This gives the protein CASSLGPGQGPSYNEQFF.